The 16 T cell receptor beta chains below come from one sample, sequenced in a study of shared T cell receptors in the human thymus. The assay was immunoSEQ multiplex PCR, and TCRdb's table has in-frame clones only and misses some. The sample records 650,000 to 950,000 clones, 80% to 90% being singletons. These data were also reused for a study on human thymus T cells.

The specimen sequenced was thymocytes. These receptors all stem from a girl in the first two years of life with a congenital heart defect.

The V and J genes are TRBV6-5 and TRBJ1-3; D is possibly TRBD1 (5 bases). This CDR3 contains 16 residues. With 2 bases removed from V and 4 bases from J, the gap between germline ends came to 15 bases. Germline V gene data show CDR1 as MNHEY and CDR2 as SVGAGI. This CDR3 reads CASSYGDSRTGNTIYF. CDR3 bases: TGTGCCAGCAGTTACGGGGACTCTCGGACCGGAAACACCATATATTTT.

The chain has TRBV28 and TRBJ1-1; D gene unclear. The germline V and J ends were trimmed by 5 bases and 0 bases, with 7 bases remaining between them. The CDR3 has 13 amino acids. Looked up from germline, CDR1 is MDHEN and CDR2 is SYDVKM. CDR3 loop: CASSPVVNTEAFF. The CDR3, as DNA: TGTGCCAGCAGTCCTGTCGTGAACACTGAAGCTTTCTTT.

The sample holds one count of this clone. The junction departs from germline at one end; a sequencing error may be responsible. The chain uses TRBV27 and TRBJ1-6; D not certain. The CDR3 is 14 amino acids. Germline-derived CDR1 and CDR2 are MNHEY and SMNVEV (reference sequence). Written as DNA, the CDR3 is TGTGCCGCGGCCCCCTTGTGGAATAATTCACCCTTCCACTTT. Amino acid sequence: CAAAPLWNNSPFHF.

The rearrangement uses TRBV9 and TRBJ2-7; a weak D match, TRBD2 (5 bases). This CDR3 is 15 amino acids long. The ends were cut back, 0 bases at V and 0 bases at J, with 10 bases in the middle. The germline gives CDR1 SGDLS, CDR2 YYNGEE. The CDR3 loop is CASSVESGSSYEQYF. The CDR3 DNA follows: TGTGCCAGCAGCGTAGAGTCGGGGTCCTCCTACGAGCAGTACTTC.

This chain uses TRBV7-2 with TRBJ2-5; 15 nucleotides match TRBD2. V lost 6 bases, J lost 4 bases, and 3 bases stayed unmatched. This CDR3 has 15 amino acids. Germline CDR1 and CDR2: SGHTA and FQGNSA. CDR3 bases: TGTGCCAGCAGGCGGACTAGCGGGGGGGCAGAGACCCAGTACTTC. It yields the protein CASRRTSGGAETQYF.

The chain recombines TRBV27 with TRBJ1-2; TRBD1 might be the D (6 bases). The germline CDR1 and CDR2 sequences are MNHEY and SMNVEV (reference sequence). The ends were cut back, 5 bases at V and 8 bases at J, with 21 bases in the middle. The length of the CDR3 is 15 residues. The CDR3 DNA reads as TGTGCCAGCAGTCATCCTGGACAGCCCCCAGAGGGCTACACCTTC. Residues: CASSHPGQPPEGYTF.

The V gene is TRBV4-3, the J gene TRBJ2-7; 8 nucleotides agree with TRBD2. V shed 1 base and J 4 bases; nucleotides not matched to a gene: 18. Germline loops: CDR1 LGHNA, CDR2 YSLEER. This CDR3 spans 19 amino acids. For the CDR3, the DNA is TGCGCCAGCAGCCAAGCCTCAAACCTACCGGGGGGGGAGGGTTACGAGCAGTACTTC. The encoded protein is CASSQASNLPGGEGYEQYF.

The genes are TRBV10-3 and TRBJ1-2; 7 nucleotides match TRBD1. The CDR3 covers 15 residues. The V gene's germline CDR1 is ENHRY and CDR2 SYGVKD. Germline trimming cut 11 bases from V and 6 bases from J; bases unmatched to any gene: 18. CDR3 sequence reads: CAVSIHHGTADGYTF. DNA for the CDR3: TGTGCCGTCTCCATACATCACGGGACAGCAGATGGCTACACCTTC.

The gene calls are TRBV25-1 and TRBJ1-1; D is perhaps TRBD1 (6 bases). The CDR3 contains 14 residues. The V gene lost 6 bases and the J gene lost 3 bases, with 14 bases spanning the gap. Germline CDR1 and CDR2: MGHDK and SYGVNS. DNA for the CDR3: TGTGCCAGCAGCCCGACAGGTTCGGACACTGAAGCTTTCTTT. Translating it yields CASSPTGSDTEAFF.

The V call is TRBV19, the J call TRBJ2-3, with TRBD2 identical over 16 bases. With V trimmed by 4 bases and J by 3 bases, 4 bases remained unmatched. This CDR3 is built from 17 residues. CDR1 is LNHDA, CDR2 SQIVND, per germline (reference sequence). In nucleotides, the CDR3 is TGTGCCAGTAGTACCGGGACTAGCGGGGGGGATACAGATACGCAGTATTTT. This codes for CASSTGTSGGDTDTQYF. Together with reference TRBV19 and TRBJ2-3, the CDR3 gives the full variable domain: DGGITQSPKYLFRKEGQNVTLSCEQNLNHDAMYWYRQDPGQGLRLIYYSQIVNDFQKGDIAEGYSVSREKKESFPLTVTSAQKNPTAFYLCASSTGTSGGDTDTQYFGPGTRLTVL.

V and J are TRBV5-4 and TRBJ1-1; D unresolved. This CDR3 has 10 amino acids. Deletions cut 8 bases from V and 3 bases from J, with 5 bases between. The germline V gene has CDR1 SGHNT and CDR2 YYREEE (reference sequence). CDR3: CASRDTEAFF. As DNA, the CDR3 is TGTGCCAGTAGAGACACTGAAGCTTTCTTT. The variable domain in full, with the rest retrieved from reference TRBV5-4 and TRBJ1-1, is ETGVTQSPTHLIKTRGQQVTLRCSSQSGHNTVSWYQQALGQGPQFIFQYYREEENGRGNFPPRFSGLQFPNYSSELNVNALELDDSALYLCASRDTEAFFGQGTRLTVV.

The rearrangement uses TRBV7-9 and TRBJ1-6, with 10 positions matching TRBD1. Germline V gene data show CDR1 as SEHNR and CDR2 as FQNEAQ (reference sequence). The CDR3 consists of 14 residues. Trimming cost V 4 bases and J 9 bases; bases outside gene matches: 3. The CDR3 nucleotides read TGTGCCAGCAGCTGCCGGGACAGGGGTTCACCCCTCCACTTT. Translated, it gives CASSCRDRGSPLHF.

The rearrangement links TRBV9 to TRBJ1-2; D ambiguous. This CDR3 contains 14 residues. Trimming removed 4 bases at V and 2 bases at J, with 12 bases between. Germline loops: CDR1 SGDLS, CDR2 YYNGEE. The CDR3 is CASSKLAQNYGYTF. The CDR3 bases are TGTGCCAGCAGCAAATTGGCACAGAACTATGGCTACACCTTC.

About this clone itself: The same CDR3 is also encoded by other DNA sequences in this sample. The CDR3 sequence is CASSLGPDTQYF. The CDR3 nucleotides are TGTGCCAGCAGCTTGGGGCCAGATACGCAGTATTTT. The rearrangement joins TRBV7-3 to TRBJ2-3; weak D call: TRBD1 (5 bases). Germline values: CDR1 SGHTA, CDR2 FQGTGA. V lost 3 bases, J lost 4 bases, and 5 bases lay in between. The CDR3 loop spans 12 amino acids.

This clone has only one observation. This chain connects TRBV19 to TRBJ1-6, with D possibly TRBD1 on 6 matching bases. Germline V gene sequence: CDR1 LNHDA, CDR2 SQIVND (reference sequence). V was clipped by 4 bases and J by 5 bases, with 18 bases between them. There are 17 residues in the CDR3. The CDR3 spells CASSKLKGQKNNSPLHF. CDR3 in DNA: TGTGCCAGTAGTAAACTCAAAGGACAGAAGAATAATTCACCCCTCCACTTT.

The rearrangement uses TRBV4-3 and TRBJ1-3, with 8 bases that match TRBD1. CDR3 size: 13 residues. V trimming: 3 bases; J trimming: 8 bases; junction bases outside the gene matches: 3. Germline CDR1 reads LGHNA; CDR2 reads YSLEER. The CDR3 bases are TGCGCCAGCAGCCAGTACAGGGGGGACACCATATATTTT. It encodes CASSQYRGDTIYF.